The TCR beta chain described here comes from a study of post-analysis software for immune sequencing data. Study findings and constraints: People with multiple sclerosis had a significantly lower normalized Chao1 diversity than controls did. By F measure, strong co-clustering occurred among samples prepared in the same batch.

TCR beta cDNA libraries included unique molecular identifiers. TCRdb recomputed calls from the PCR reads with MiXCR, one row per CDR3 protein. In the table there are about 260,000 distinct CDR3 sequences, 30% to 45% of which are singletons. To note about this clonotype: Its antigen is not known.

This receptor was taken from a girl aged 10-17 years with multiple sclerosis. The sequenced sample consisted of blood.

CDR3 nucleotides: TGCAGCGCCGAACCACTCGAAGAGACCCAGTACTTC. It codes for CSAEPLEETQYF. V is TRBV29-1 and J is TRBJ2-7; D ambiguous. The J call may be in error: the DNA end matches TRBJ2-5 better. Germline V gene lookup returns CDR1 SQVTM and CDR2 ANQGSEA. The CDR3 is made up of 12 amino acids.